This T cell receptor beta chain was identified in a study of shared clonotypes between healthy human individuals. The V end lost 1 base, the J end lost 3 bases, and 10 bases lay between the germline ends. CDR1 and CDR2 from the germline V gene are SNHLY and FYNNEI. This CDR3 comprises 14 residues. A remark on this clone: What it binds is unknown.

Study observations and caveats: Sampling covered blood only; tissue repertoires likely differ. Represented diversity, genetic and exposure-history alike, was limited by few donors.

CD8 cells classed as naive were CD45RO-negative and positively selected for CCR7, excluding terminally differentiated effector memory CD45RA+ cells. Assay: immunoSEQ multiplex PCR; the TCRdb copy retains only in-frame clones and omits some. Of about 2 million clones in the sample, just under 95% were seen once. The sequencing input was naive CD8+ T cells sorted from blood. The V call is TRBV2, the J call TRBJ2-7; TRBD2 is a possible D gene (5 bases). The clonotype was recovered from a man aged 18 to 30 in good health. CDR3 sequence (DNA): TGTGCCAGCAGTGAAGGGGCGGGCGGCTACGAGCAGTACTTC. Protein sequence: CASSEGAGGYEQYF. The complete variable domain, with remaining parts taken from reference TRBV2 and TRBJ2-7, reads EPEVTQTPSHQVTQMGQEVILRCVPISNHLYFYWYRQILGQKVEFLVSFYNNEISEKSEIFDDQFSVERPDGSNFTLKIRSTKLEDSAMYFCASSEGAGGYEQYFGPGTRLTVT.